This T cell receptor beta chain was documented in a study of blood T cells in healthy people across ages. Between the trimmed V and J ends, which lost 5 bases and 10 bases, there was a span of 15 bases. The length of the CDR3 is 12 residues. The germline V gene has CDR1 DFQATT and CDR2 SNEGSKA (reference sequence). Primers used in a second PCR of about 6 to 11 cycles were a sample-barcoded 5' primer and a J-beta primer mix. In TCRdb, the 5' RACE reads were re-called with MiXCR into one record per CDR3 protein. The data hold 1.5 million or so distinct CDR3 sequences, with about 45% observed a single time.

Specimen: blood. The TCR originated in a woman under 30 in good health. The chain couples TRBV20-1 to TRBJ2-1; possible D gene TRBD1, 5 bases. For the CDR3, the DNA is TGCAGTGCTCCCAGGGAAGGATACGAGCAGTTCTTC. This encodes CSAPREGYEQFF.